Listed here are 21 T cell receptor beta chains from one sample, sequenced in a study of cytomegalovirus exposure and HLA in healthy donors. This PCR relied on a set of 60 Vbeta primers and 13 Jbeta primers. Generated by immunoSEQ multiplex PCR, the TCRdb table keeps only in-frame clones and is missing some. In all, the sample yields roughly 150,000 clones. Sequencing used PBMCs. The receptors stem from a woman aged 45-59 years in good health and CMV-seronegative.

The rearrangement links TRBV7-3 to TRBJ2-3; 7 nucleotides agree with TRBD1. The junction had 4 bases not matched to a gene; V was cut back by 5 bases and J by 2 bases. In germline, CDR1 is SGHTA, CDR2 FQGTGA. CDR3 size: 14 residues. The CDR3, as DNA: TGTGCCAGCAGCCCCGGGACAGTCACAGATACGCAGTATTTT. Protein sequence: CASSPGTVTDTQYF.

The chain links TRBV7-9 to TRBJ2-2, with D unclear. Germline CDR1 SEHNR, CDR2 FQNEAQ (reference sequence). The CDR3 contains 15 residues. Trimming stripped 2 bases from V and 2 bases from J, with 9 bases between. CDR3 coding DNA: TGTGCCAGCAGCTTACAACTCTTCAACACCGGGGAGCTGTTTTTT. It translates to CASSLQLFNTGELFF.

The genes are TRBV13 and TRBJ2-3; D may be TRBD1 (6 bases). V gave up 6 bases and J gave up 4 bases, with 8 bases separating them. This CDR3 comprises 12 residues. Germline V CDR1 and CDR2: PRHDT, FYEKMQ (reference sequence). The DNA for the CDR3 is TGTGCCAGCAGACAGGGCCCAGATACGCAGTATTTT. The encoded protein is CASRQGPDTQYF.

CDR3: CASKVISGGLNTGELFF. DNA for the CDR3: TGTGCCAGCAAGGTGATTAGCGGGGGCCTGAACACCGGGGAGCTGTTTTTT. This chain uses TRBV5-6 with TRBJ2-2, with 9 bases fitting TRBD2. This CDR3 has 17 residues. The germline gives CDR1 SGHDT, CDR2 YYEEEE. The J segment lost 1 base and the V segment lost 6 bases, leaving 10 bases of the junction unmatched.

The chain employs TRBV4-2 and TRBJ1-5, with D possibly TRBD1 on 5 matching bases. CDR3 size: 15 residues. V gave up 4 bases and J gave up 3 bases, with 13 bases separating them. Per germline, CDR1 LGHNA and CDR2 YNFKEQ. The CDR3 DNA reads TGTGCCAGCAGCCCCCTTAGGGGCCCCAATCAGCCCCAGCATTTT. Protein sequence: CASSPLRGPNQPQHF.

This chain connects TRBV11-3 to TRBJ2-3; no reliable D call. The germline V and J ends were trimmed by 3 bases and 5 bases, with 3 bases remaining between them. The CDR3 loop spans 11 amino acids. Looked up from germline, CDR1 is SGHNT and CDR2 is YENEEA. The CDR3 coding sequence is TGTGCCAGCAGCTTCGGAGATACGCAGTATTTT. Translated: CASSFGDTQYF.

V gene TRBV30 combines with J gene TRBJ1-1; 7 nucleotides agree with TRBD1. The CDR3 is 13 residues long. Germline V gene lookup returns CDR1 GTSNPN and CDR2 SVGIG (reference sequence). J lost 5 bases, V lost 5 bases, and 8 bases had no gene match. The CDR3 DNA reads TGTGCCTGGGGAGGGTGGGGACAGACTGAAGCTTTCTTT. This gives the protein CAWGGWGQTEAFF.

This chain links TRBV7-9 with TRBJ2-1; D perhaps matches TRBD1 (5 bases). The germline V gene has CDR1 SEHNR and CDR2 FQNEAQ (reference sequence). The CDR3 is 17 amino acids. The germline V and J ends were trimmed by 1 base and 0 bases, with 13 bases remaining between them. The CDR3 is CASSLGTGLSSYNEQFF. The CDR3 region has the DNA TGTGCCAGCAGCTTAGGAACAGGCCTGAGCTCCTACAATGAGCAGTTCTTC.

The chain has TRBV19 and TRBJ1-1; 8 bases map to TRBD1. The J segment lost 1 base and the V segment lost 5 bases, leaving 3 bases of the junction unmatched. Germline V gene lookup returns CDR1 LNHDA and CDR2 SQIVND (reference sequence). The CDR3 spans 14 residues. CDR3 DNA: TGTGCCAGTAGTCCAGACAGGGGGAACACTGAAGCTTTCTTT. This gives the protein CASSPDRGNTEAFF.

The chain uses TRBV4-1 and TRBJ2-7; D not certain. The germline V gene has CDR1 MGHRA and CDR2 YSYEKL. The length of the CDR3 is 14 residues. Trimming took 2 bases from V and 3 from J, leaving 11 bases between them. CDR3 DNA sequence: TGCGCCAGCAGCCAATTCTTACTGAGCTACGAGCAGTACTTC. As protein: CASSQFLLSYEQYF.

The chain recombines TRBV19 with TRBJ1-1; TRBD1 agrees at 7 bases. Germline V gives CDR1 LNHDA, CDR2 SQIVND (reference sequence). There are 15 residues in the CDR3. The V and J ends lost 10 bases and 1 base, in that order; junction bases with no gene match: 12. This chain's CDR3 is CATRQGGAGNTEAFF. The CDR3 DNA reads as TGTGCCACTAGACAGGGAGGGGCCGGGAACACTGAAGCTTTCTTT. Supplemented by reference TRBV19 and TRBJ1-1, the full variable domain reads DGGITQSPKYLFRKEGQNVTLSCEQNLNHDAMYWYRQDPGQGLRLIYYSQIVNDFQKGDIAEGYSVSREKKESFPLTVTSAQKNPTAFYLCATRQGGAGNTEAFFGQGTRLTVV.

V gene TRBV28 combines with J gene TRBJ1-4; D ambiguous. The V gene's germline CDR1 is MDHEN and CDR2 SYDVKM. The V and J ends lost 5 bases and 7 bases respectively, with 17 bases between them. The CDR3 contains 15 residues. CDR3 coding DNA: TGTGCCAGCAGTGTCGTGACCGAGGGAAGTGAAAAACTGTTTTTT. Protein sequence: CASSVVTEGSEKLFF. Using reference TRBV28 and TRBJ1-4 for the parts outside the CDR3, the full variable domain is DVKVTQSSRYLVKRTGEKVFLECVQDMDHENMFWYRQDPGLGLRLIYFSYDVKMKEKGDIPEGYSVSREKKERFSLILESASTNQTSMYLCASSVVTEGSEKLFFGSGTQLSVL.

DNA of the CDR3: TGTGCCACCAGGGGGGGGCCCCAGCATTTT. It translates to CATRGGPQHF. The rearrangement uses TRBV15 and TRBJ1-5, with D perhaps TRBD1 (5 bases). Germline V gene data show CDR1 as LNHNV and CDR2 as YYDKDF (reference sequence). The ends were cut back, 6 bases at V and 9 bases at J, with 6 bases in the middle. CDR3 length: 10 amino acids.

The chain combines TRBV15 with TRBJ2-5; maybe TRBD2 (6 bases). Trimming left V 3 bases short and J 0 bases short, with 11 bases between. CDR1 is LNHNV and CDR2 is YYDKDF in the germline V gene (reference sequence). This CDR3 spans 15 amino acids. The CDR3 bases are TGTGCCACCAGCAGCTTAGCGGTATACCAAGAGACCCAGTACTTC. Translating it yields CATSSLAVYQETQYF.

The rearrangement uses TRBV5-1 and TRBJ2-1, with 9 bases that match TRBD2. CDR1 SGHRS and CDR2 YFSETQ come from the germline V gene. This CDR3 is 16 amino acids long. Trimming at V came to 4 bases and at J to 3 bases, leaving 8 bases not matched to a gene. The CDR3, as DNA: TGCGCCAGCAGCCCGGGGCAGCGGGGGGACTACAATGAGCAGTTCTTC. Translated: CASSPGQRGDYNEQFF. The full variable domain, its missing parts supplied by reference TRBV5-1 and TRBJ2-1, is KAGVTQTPRYLIKTRGQQVTLSCSPISGHRSVSWYQQTPGQGLQFLFEYFSETQRNKGNFPGRFSGRQFSNSRSEMNVSTLELGDSALYLCASSPGQRGDYNEQFFGPGTRLTVL.

The V call is TRBV9, the J call TRBJ2-1; a weak D match, TRBD1 (6 bases). Germline CDR1 and CDR2: SGDLS and YYNGEE. The CDR3 consists of 13 residues. The V end was cut by 3 bases, the J end by 4 bases, with 8 bases between. CDR3 nucleotide sequence: TGTGCCAGCAGCGCCGGACAGTACAATGAGCAGTTCTTC. Its translation is CASSAGQYNEQFF.

CDR3 in DNA: TGTGCCAGCAGTGTGGACTTGTCCTACAATGAGCAGTTCTTC. It codes for CASSVDLSYNEQFF. This chain uses TRBV6-4 with TRBJ2-1, with D maybe TRBD2 (5 bases). CDR3 size: 14 residues. Germline V gene sequence: CDR1 MRHNA, CDR2 SNTAGT. With 4 bases removed from V and 1 base from J, the gap between germline ends came to 8 bases.

The chain recombines TRBV12-1 with TRBJ2-1; TRBD1 is the table's D call, not checked against the DNA. TRBV12-1 is designated a pseudogene. The CDR3 runs 15 residues. The CDR3: CASSVMDRGGNEQFF. CDR3 sequence (DNA): TGTGCCAGCAGCGTGATGGACAGGGGGGGCAATGAGCAGTTCTTC.

The CDR3 coding sequence is TGTGCCAGCAGCGTAGACACAGGGGGAGGGCGAGAGACCCAGTACTTC. It is translated as CASSVDTGGGRETQYF. The rearrangement joins TRBV9 to TRBJ2-5; possibly TRBD1 for D (8 bases). This CDR3 region has 16 residues. Germline V CDR1 and CDR2: SGDLS, YYNGEE. Trimming removed 0 bases from V and 4 bases from J, with 16 bases in between.

The chain recombines TRBV28 with TRBJ2-7; possible D gene TRBD2, 5 bases. Per germline, CDR1 MDHEN and CDR2 SYDVKM. This CDR3 has 16 amino acids. V was cut by 1 base and J by 2 bases, with 15 bases left in between. CDR3 residues: CASSLLRTLSAYEQYF. CDR3 coding DNA: TGTGCCAGCAGTTTATTAAGGACTCTGAGTGCCTACGAGCAGTACTTC.

The CDR3 spells CASSVGAGGWYEQYF. CDR3 DNA sequence: TGTGCCAGCAGCGTAGGGGCGGGAGGATGGTACGAGCAGTACTTC. The chain has TRBV9 and TRBJ2-7; 8 nucleotides match TRBD2. Trimming took 0 bases from V and 4 from J; bases not matched to a gene: 6. Germline V gives CDR1 SGDLS, CDR2 YYNGEE. This CDR3 spans 15 amino acids.